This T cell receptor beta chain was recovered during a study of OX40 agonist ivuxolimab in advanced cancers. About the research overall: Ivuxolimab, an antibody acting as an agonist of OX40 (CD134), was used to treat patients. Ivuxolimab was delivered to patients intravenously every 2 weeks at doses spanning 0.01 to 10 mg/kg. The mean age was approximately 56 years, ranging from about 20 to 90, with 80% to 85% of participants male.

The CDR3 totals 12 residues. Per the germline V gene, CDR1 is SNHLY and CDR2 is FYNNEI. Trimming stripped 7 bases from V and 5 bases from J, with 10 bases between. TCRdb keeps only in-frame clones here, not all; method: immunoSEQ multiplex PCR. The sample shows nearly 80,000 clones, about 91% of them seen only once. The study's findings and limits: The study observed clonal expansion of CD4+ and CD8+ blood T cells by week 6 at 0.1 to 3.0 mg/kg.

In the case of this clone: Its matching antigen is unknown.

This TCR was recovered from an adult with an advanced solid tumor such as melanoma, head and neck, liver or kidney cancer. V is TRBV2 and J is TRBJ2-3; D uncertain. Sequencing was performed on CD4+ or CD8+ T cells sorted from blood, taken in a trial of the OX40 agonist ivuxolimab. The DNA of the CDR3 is TGTGCCAGCACGGTGGCGGAAGATACGCAGTATTTT. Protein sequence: CASTVAEDTQYF.